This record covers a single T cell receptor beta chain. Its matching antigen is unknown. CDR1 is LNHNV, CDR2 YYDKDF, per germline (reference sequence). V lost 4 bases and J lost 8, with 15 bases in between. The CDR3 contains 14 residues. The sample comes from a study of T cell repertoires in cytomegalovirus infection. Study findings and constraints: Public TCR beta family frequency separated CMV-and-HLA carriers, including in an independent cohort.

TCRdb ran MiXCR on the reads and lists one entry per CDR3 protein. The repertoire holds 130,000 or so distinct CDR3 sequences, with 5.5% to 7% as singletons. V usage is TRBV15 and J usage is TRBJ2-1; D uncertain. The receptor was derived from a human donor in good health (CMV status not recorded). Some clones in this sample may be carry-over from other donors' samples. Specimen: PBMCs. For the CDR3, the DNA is TGTGCCACCAGCATCGAACTGCCTCCGCATGAGCAGTTCTTC. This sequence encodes CATSIELPPHEQFF.